The next 21 T cell receptor beta chains were all read from a single sample in a study of blood T cell repertoires in COVID-19. Here immunoSEQ multiplex PCR was the method, and the copy in TCRdb shows in-frame clones only, minus some. The sample lists some 220,000 clones; around 81% were seen once. Sample: peripheral blood. These receptor sequences come from a woman in her 30s who had recovered from COVID-19.

This chain connects TRBV3-1 (or the pseudogene TRBV3-2) to TRBJ2-7, with 9 bases that match TRBD1. This CDR3 is built from 17 residues. Per germline, CDR1 LGHDT and CDR2 YNNKEL (reference sequence). The V and J ends lost 4 bases and 3 bases, in that order; junction bases with no gene match: 13. The CDR3 DNA sequence: TGTGCCAGCAGCCGGTCCGGGACAGGGAGTCGGGGCTACGAGCAGTACTTC. This gives the protein CASSRSGTGSRGYEQYF.

This rearrangement joins TRBV14 to TRBJ1-5; D gene ambiguous. Trimming took 0 bases from V and 5 from J, leaving 5 bases between them. Germline values: CDR1 SGHDN, CDR2 FVKESK. This CDR3 is 13 amino acids long. The CDR3 loop is CASSQEGDQPQHF. CDR3 DNA sequence: TGTGCCAGCAGCCAAGAGGGCGATCAGCCCCAGCATTTT. The full variable domain, rest sourced from reference TRBV14 and TRBJ1-5, is EAGVTQFPSHSVIEKGQTVTLRCDPISGHDNLYWYRRVMGKEIKFLLHFVKESKQDESGMPNNRFLAERTGGTYSTLKVQPAELEDSGVYFCASSQEGDQPQHFGDGTRLSIL.

The rearrangement uses TRBV7-3 and TRBJ2-3, with 9 nucleotides matching TRBD1. Germline CDR1 is SGHTA and CDR2 is FQGTGA. This CDR3 has 16 residues. Trimming removed 5 bases from V and 1 base from J; junction bases left unmatched: 7. The CDR3 region has the DNA TGTGCCAGCAGCACACGGGACAGGGCCGGCACAGATACGCAGTATTTT. Protein sequence: CASSTRDRAGTDTQYF.

In this sample, this clone turned up once. V and J are TRBV5-4 and TRBJ1-2; D gene unclear. CDR1 and CDR2 from the germline V gene are SGHNT and YYREEE (reference sequence). This CDR3 is built from 15 residues. Trimming stripped 4 bases from V and 2 bases from J, with 15 bases between. CDR3 DNA sequence: TGTGCCAGCAGCCCCGGGTCCGTGGCGAACTATGGCTACACCTTC. This codes for CASSPGSVANYGYTF. Supplemented by reference TRBV5-4 and TRBJ1-2, the full variable domain reads ETGVTQSPTHLIKTRGQQVTLRCSSQSGHNTVSWYQQALGQGPQFIFQYYREEENGRGNFPPRFSGLQFPNYSSELNVNALELDDSALYLCASSPGSVANYGYTFGSGTRLTVV.

The chain recombines TRBV6-6 with TRBJ2-5; D is possibly TRBD1 (5 bases). Trimming pared 6 bases from V and 5 bases from J, leaving 16 bases between. In germline, CDR1 is MNHNY, CDR2 SVGAGI (reference sequence). The CDR3 runs to 14 residues. As DNA, the CDR3 is TGTGCCAGCAGCGGAGCGACAGTTCGGGAGACCCAGTACTTC. Its translation: CASSGATVRETQYF.

The chain couples TRBV6-5 to TRBJ1-1; no clear D gene. CDR3 length: 15 residues. Germline CDR1 MNHEY, CDR2 SVGAGI. The germline V and J ends were trimmed by 5 bases and 1 base, with 14 bases remaining between them. The CDR3 sequence: CASSRSARGNTEAFF. In DNA, the CDR3 is TGTGCCAGCAGTAGGTCAGCCCGGGGGAACACTGAAGCTTTCTTT.

V usage is TRBV5-4 and J usage is TRBJ2-2; 13 bases are shared with TRBD2. CDR3 length: 18 residues. V lost 3 bases, J lost 0 bases, and 5 bases stayed unmatched. Germline V lookup: CDR1 SGHNT, CDR2 YYREEE (reference sequence). This chain's CDR3 is CASSSRTSGGSNTGELFF. The CDR3 region has the DNA TGTGCCAGCAGCTCCCGGACTAGCGGGGGATCGAACACCGGGGAGCTGTTTTTT. The full variable domain, in which reference TRBV5-4 and TRBJ2-2 provide the parts outside the CDR3, is ETGVTQSPTHLIKTRGQQVTLRCSSQSGHNTVSWYQQALGQGPQFIFQYYREEENGRGNFPPRFSGLQFPNYSSELNVNALELDDSALYLCASSSRTSGGSNTGELFFGEGSRLTVL.

The chain is built from TRBV6-1 and TRBJ2-7; a possible D gene is TRBD2 (5 bases). Germline V lookup: CDR1 MNHNS, CDR2 SASEGT. The CDR3 runs 13 residues. V was cut by 2 bases and J by 2 bases, with 7 bases left in between. Here the CDR3 reads CASSESGTYEQYF. In DNA, the CDR3 is TGTGCCAGCAGTGAATCGGGGACCTACGAGCAGTACTTC.

The chain carries TRBV29-1 and TRBJ1-1; 8 nucleotides align to TRBD1. The germline V gene has CDR1 SQVTM and CDR2 ANQGSEA. V was pared by 7 bases and J by 0 bases, with 10 bases of the junction left unmatched. The CDR3 spans 15 residues. The CDR3 region has the DNA TGCAGCGCAGGACAGGGTTGGGGAATGAACACTGAAGCTTTCTTT. It encodes CSAGQGWGMNTEAFF.

The chain couples TRBV9 to TRBJ2-1, with TRBD2 matching 9 bases. This CDR3 is 17 amino acids long. Germline-derived CDR1 and CDR2 are SGDLS and YYNGEE. V lost 3 bases and J lost 7; bases outside the gene matches: 14. CDR3 coding DNA: TGTGCCAGCAGCGCTTCAATATTAGCTAGCGGGGTGAATGAGCAGTTCTTC. This sequence encodes CASSASILASGVNEQFF.

The CDR3, as DNA: TGTGCCATTCGGACACTCGGCATTGCCGAGCAGTACTTC. It specifies CAIRTLGIAEQYF. The chain couples TRBV6-5 to TRBJ2-7, with D maybe TRBD1 (5 bases). This CDR3 contains 13 residues. V lost 10 bases, J lost 6 bases, and 19 bases lay in between. Germline values: CDR1 MNHEY, CDR2 SVGAGI.

J is TRBJ2-1 and V is TRBV19; D is ambiguous. The CDR3 spans 14 residues. CDR1 is LNHDA, CDR2 SQIVND, per germline (reference sequence). V was trimmed by 3 bases and J by 5 bases, leaving 11 bases between them. CDR3 bases: TGTGCCAGTAGTATCACCCGGAGTGACAATGAGCAGTTCTTC. Translated: CASSITRSDNEQFF.

Only one count was recorded for this clone. V gene TRBV5-1 combines with J gene TRBJ2-1; possible D gene TRBD2, 5 bases. CDR3 length: 15 residues. Trimming took 1 base from V and 10 from J, leaving 18 bases between them. Germline values: CDR1 SGHRS, CDR2 YFSETQ. CDR3: CASSLTPGLPGEQFF. CDR3 DNA: TGCGCCAGCAGCTTGACCCCTGGACTGCCGGGGGAGCAGTTCTTC.

In its sample, this clone was seen once. The chain links TRBV19 to TRBJ2-1, with 8 bases fitting TRBD2. The CDR3 runs 15 residues. Per germline, CDR1 LNHDA and CDR2 SQIVND (reference sequence). V was clipped by 3 bases and J by 1 base; unmatched bases: 2. CDR3 region: CASSMGLVSYNEQFF. The CDR3 coding sequence is TGTGCCAGTAGTATGGGACTAGTGTCCTACAATGAGCAGTTCTTC.

The CDR3 nucleotides read TGCGCCAGCAGCCCGGTACTAGCGGCCAAAAACATTCAGTACTTC. It specifies CASSPVLAAKNIQYF. The rearrangement uses TRBV5-1 and TRBJ2-4; 7 bases fit TRBD2. The germline gives CDR1 SGHRS, CDR2 YFSETQ. With 4 bases clipped from V and 1 base from J, the junction kept 5 bases outside the gene matches. The CDR3 length is 15 residues.

The J gene is TRBJ1-1, the V gene TRBV19, with D possibly being TRBD1 (5 bases). Germline loops: CDR1 LNHDA, CDR2 SQIVND (reference sequence). The length of the CDR3 is 18 residues. Deletions cut 6 bases from V and 0 bases from J, with 23 bases between. The CDR3 region has the DNA TGTGCCAGTAGCACCGTCGGGGGAGTTTTGGTTCTGAACACTGAAGCTTTCTTT. The encoded protein is CASSTVGGVLVLNTEAFF.

This clone was found many times. This chain links TRBV29-1 with TRBJ1-4, with 7 bases fitting TRBD1. The CDR3 has 14 amino acids. Germline CDR1 SQVTM, CDR2 ANQGSEA. V trimming: 4 bases; J trimming: 8 bases; junction bases outside the gene matches: 10. The CDR3 nucleotides are TGCAGCGTTGTCCCAACAGGGGCGGGGGAAAAACTGTTTTTT. Translating gives CSVVPTGAGEKLFF. Combining the CDR3 with reference TRBV29-1 and TRBJ1-4 gives the whole variable domain SAVISQKPSRDICQRGTSLTIQCQVDSQVTMMFWYRQQPGQSLTLIATANQGSEATYESGFVIDKFPISRPNLTFSTLTVSNMSPEDSSIYLCSVVPTGAGEKLFFGSGTQLSVL.

The CDR3 loop reads CASMFQGYYEQYF. CDR3 DNA: TGTGCCAGCATGTTTCAGGGATACTACGAGCAGTACTTC. The V call is TRBV2, the J call TRBJ2-7, with D perhaps matching TRBD1 (5 bases). The V gene lost 7 bases and the J gene lost 3 bases, with 13 bases spanning the gap. Germline loops: CDR1 SNHLY, CDR2 FYNNEI. The CDR3 length is 13 residues.

The chain employs TRBV2 and TRBJ1-5; 8 bases match TRBD1. Germline lookup yields CDR1 SNHLY and CDR2 FYNNEI. Trimming cost V 6 bases and J 3 bases; bases outside gene matches: 7. The CDR3 contains 15 residues. The DNA for the CDR3 is TGTGCCAGCAGACCCGACAGGGGAAACAATCAGCCCCAGCATTTT. Protein: CASRPDRGNNQPQHF.

The rearrangement joins TRBV12-3 or TRBV12-4 to TRBJ1-2; a weak D match, TRBD1 (5 bases). CDR3 size: 13 residues. Trimming took 6 bases from V and 3 from J, leaving 11 bases between them. The CDR3 DNA follows: TGTGCCAGCAGGCCGGGCAGGGACTATGGCTACACCTTC. This codes for CASRPGRDYGYTF.

The chain uses TRBV5-1 and TRBJ2-5; D might be TRBD1 (5 bases). This CDR3 comprises 14 residues. Trimming shortened V by 1 base and J by 0 bases, and 7 bases separated the two germline ends. CDR1 is SGHRS, CDR2 YFSETQ, per germline. The CDR3 spells CASSLKGDQETQYF. The CDR3 coding sequence is TGCGCCAGCAGCTTGAAAGGGGACCAAGAGACCCAGTACTTC.